Listed below are T cell receptor beta chains from one sample, sequenced in a study of shared clonotypes between healthy human individuals. Profiling relied on immunoSEQ multiplex PCR, and the TCRdb table lists in-frame clones only, not all of them. Among some 2,000,000 clones, approximately 95% were seen once, and the ten largest hold around 0.13%. The specimen was naive CD4+ T cells sorted from blood. The receptor set was obtained from a man younger than 35 in good health. Each CDR3 is given with its conserved first and last residue. The order of the fields is D gene, J gene, clone size, V gene, CDR3 DNA, CDR3 protein. A D gene is named only where the DNA matches it firmly. Not all rows give a size; the values are once, few, many and, for expanded clones, a class.

d_call: TRBD1
j_call: TRBJ1-4
clone_size: NA
v_call: TRBV5-6
cdr3_nt: TGTGCCAGCAGCCTTCGGGACAGGGGGAATGAAAAACTGTTTTTT
cdr3_aa: CASSLRDRGNEKLFF

d_call: NA
j_call: TRBJ1-4
clone_size: NA
v_call: TRBV10-3
cdr3_nt: TGTGCCATCAGTGAGTCTTCAGGGTTGGGAGAAAAACTGTTTTTT
cdr3_aa: CAISESSGLGEKLFF

d_call: NA
j_call: TRBJ2-7
clone_size: NA
v_call: TRBV7-9
cdr3_nt: TGTGCCAGCAGCCCCAGAGGCGGCGAAAAGTACTACGAGCAGTACTTC
cdr3_aa: CASSPRGGEKYYEQYF

d_call: NA
j_call: TRBJ2-5
clone_size: NA
v_call: TRBV5-4
cdr3_nt: TGTGCCAGCAGCTTGGTGGCAGTTCCCTCTCTTGAGTACTTC
cdr3_aa: CASSLVAVPSLEYF

d_call: TRBD1
j_call: TRBJ2-7
clone_size: NA
v_call: TRBV5-1
cdr3_nt: TGCGCCAGCAGCTTAACGGGGACAGGGTACGAGCAGTACTTC
cdr3_aa: CASSLTGTGYEQYF

d_call: NA
j_call: TRBJ2-1
clone_size: NA
v_call: TRBV5-1
cdr3_nt: TGCGCCAGCAGCTTGGCCGGGGAAGCCTACAATGAGCAGTTCTTC
cdr3_aa: CASSLAGEAYNEQFF

d_call: NA
j_call: TRBJ2-2
clone_size: NA
v_call: TRBV23-1
cdr3_nt: TGCGCCAGCAGTCAATCATATAGGGCCTCCAAGATGGGGGAGCTGTTTTTT
cdr3_aa: CASSQSYRASKMGELFF

d_call: NA
j_call: TRBJ2-7
clone_size: NA
v_call: TRBV4-1
cdr3_nt: TGCGCCAGCAGCCGAAAGGATGCGAACTTCTACGAGCAGTACTTC
cdr3_aa: CASSRKDANFYEQYF

d_call: NA
j_call: TRBJ1-5
clone_size: NA
v_call: TRBV6-1
cdr3_nt: TGTGCCAGCAGTGACGAGGGGGGCCCCCAGCCCCAGCATTTT
cdr3_aa: CASSDEGGPQPQHF

d_call: TRBD1
j_call: TRBJ2-2
clone_size: NA
v_call: TRBV28
cdr3_nt: TGTGCCAGCAGTTTTTTAGGACAGGGTTTTGTCGGGGAGCTGTTTTTT
cdr3_aa: CASSFLGQGFVGELFF

d_call: NA
j_call: TRBJ1-2
clone_size: NA
v_call: TRBV28
cdr3_nt: TGTGCCAGCAGTTCCGACGTAGCCTATGGCTACACCTTC
cdr3_aa: CASSSDVAYGYTF

d_call: NA
j_call: TRBJ2-1
clone_size: NA
v_call: TRBV6-6
cdr3_nt: TGTGCCAGCAGTCCTTCTCCGGGACCCTCGTCCAATGAGCAGTTCTTC
cdr3_aa: CASSPSPGPSSNEQFF

d_call: TRBD2
j_call: TRBJ2-7
clone_size: NA
v_call: TRBV5-1
cdr3_nt: TGCGCCAGCAGCTTAGAGGGACTACCTCCCGAGCAGTACTTC
cdr3_aa: CASSLEGLPPEQYF

d_call: TRBD2
j_call: TRBJ2-1
clone_size: NA
v_call: TRBV5-1
cdr3_nt: TGCGCCAGCAGCTTTAGCGGGAGACCCTACAATGAGCAGTTCTTC
cdr3_aa: CASSFSGRPYNEQFF

d_call: TRBD2
j_call: TRBJ2-2
clone_size: NA
v_call: TRBV19
cdr3_nt: TGTGCCAGTAGTTCCCGGACTAGGGCCGGGGAGCTGTTTTTT
cdr3_aa: CASSSRTRAGELFF

d_call: NA
j_call: TRBJ1-6
clone_size: NA
v_call: TRBV14
cdr3_nt: TGTGCCAGCAGCCTGTGGAAGCACGATTCACCCCTCCACTTT
cdr3_aa: CASSLWKHDSPLHF

d_call: TRBD1
j_call: TRBJ1-1
clone_size: NA
v_call: TRBV27
cdr3_nt: TGTGCCAGCATCAATCCGGGACAGGGGGCTAGTGAAGCTTTCTTT
cdr3_aa: CASINPGQGASEAFF

d_call: NA
j_call: TRBJ1-1
clone_size: once
v_call: TRBV10-3
cdr3_nt: TGTGCCATCAGTCGGGACGGTAACACTGAAGCTTTCTTT
cdr3_aa: CAISRDGNTEAFF

d_call: NA
j_call: TRBJ2-1
clone_size: NA
v_call: TRBV6-1
cdr3_nt: TGTGCCAGCAGTGGACAACAGGATAGCTCCTACAATGAGCAGTTCTTC
cdr3_aa: CASSGQQDSSYNEQFF

d_call: NA
j_call: TRBJ1-4
clone_size: NA
v_call: TRBV19
cdr3_nt: TGTGCCAGTAGTAATATACAGGTGCTTAATGAAAAACTGTTTTTT
cdr3_aa: CASSNIQVLNEKLFF

d_call: NA
j_call: TRBJ2-7
clone_size: NA
v_call: TRBV27
cdr3_nt: TGTGCCAGCAGGCCCGGGACAACTACGAGAGAGCAGTACTTC
cdr3_aa: CASRPGTTTREQYF

d_call: NA
j_call: TRBJ1-5
clone_size: NA
v_call: TRBV7-9
cdr3_nt: TGTGCCAGCAGCACCCGGACGGAGGGGACGTCCCAGCATTTT
cdr3_aa: CASSTRTEGTSQHF